This T cell receptor (beta chain) was observed in a study of neurological immune-mediated disorders. The controls, all healthy individuals, were blood bank volunteers in Maryland, USA. Sorted libraries drew on 850,000 to 1,000,000 CD4+ or CD8+ T cells. TCRdb ran MiXCR on the 5' RACE reads and lists one entry per CDR3 protein. The table includes about 17,000 distinct CDR3 sequences, about 3.6% detected once. CDR1 MNHEY and CDR2 SMNVEV come from the germline V gene (reference sequence). The ends lost 5 bases at V and 5 bases at J; junction bases unmatched: 3. CDR3 size: 13 residues. This clonotype was seen at least ten times. Its antigen remains unidentified. Broader study findings: Levels of TCR clonal expansion peaked in HTLV-1-associated myelopathy and reached their lowest in multiple sclerosis, under those of healthy controls. Private repertoires in all groups were suggested by the absence of shared CDR3 amino acid sequences among expanded clones across subjects.

The sample comprised CD8+ T cells from blood. V gene TRBV27 combines with J gene TRBJ1-5, with 7 bases that match TRBD1. This receptor was identified in a woman in her thirties or forties in good health. The CDR3 sequence: CASSPDRDQPQHF. As DNA, the CDR3 is TGTGCCAGCAGTCCAGACAGGGATCAGCCCCAGCATTTT.